Listed below are T cell receptor beta chains from one sample, sequenced in a study of Ad26.COV2.S vaccination and SARS-CoV-2 variants. Only in-frame clones appear in the TCRdb table, and some are missing; sequencing was by immunoSEQ multiplex PCR. The table includes 150,000 to 200,000 clones, around 88% detected once. The sample was peripheral blood, taken after recovery from COVID-19. The receptors derive from a human donor who had recovered from COVID-19. Both conserved end residues are part of each CDR3. D genes are given only for firm matches. Clone sizes are given selectively: once, few, many, or a class where the clone is expanded.

d_gene	v_gene	abundance	j_gene	CDR3nt	CDR3aa
TRBD1	TRBV30	NA	TRBJ1-1	TGTGCCTGGAGTGTATGGGACCGACCAGGGGGCACTGAAGCTTTCTTT	CAWSVWDRPGGTEAFF
TRBD2	TRBV11-2	NA	TRBJ2-1	TGTGCCAGCAGCTCGGGACTAGCCGGTGAGCAGTTCTTC	CASSSGLAGEQFF
NA	TRBV7-9	NA	TRBJ2-7	TGTGCCAGCAGCTTAGTCGGCTACGAGCAGTACTTC	CASSLVGYEQYF
TRBD2	TRBV28	NA	TRBJ2-5	TGTGCCAGCGCTCCCAGACTAGCGGGTAAAGAGACCCAGTACTTC	CASAPRLAGKETQYF
NA	TRBV28	NA	TRBJ1-3	TGTGCCAGCAGTTCAACCGTCTCTGGAAACACCATATATTTT	CASSSTVSGNTIYF
NA	TRBV14	few	TRBJ2-7	TGTGCCAGCAGTTCCAGGAGGGAGAGGACCTACGAGCAGTACTTC	CASSSRRERTYEQYF
NA	TRBV18	NA	TRBJ2-6	TGTGCCAGCTCACTTGAGCTGAACTCTGGGGCCAACGTCCTGACTTTC	CASSLELNSGANVLTF
NA	TRBV3-1/TRBV3-2	few	TRBJ2-7	TGTGCCAGCAGCCAAGACTTACGCGGCGGCTACGAGCAGTACTTC	CASSQDLRGGYEQYF
NA	TRBV3-1/TRBV3-2	NA	TRBJ1-6	TGTGCCAGCAGCCAAGATCCAGCCAATTCACCCCTCCACTTT	CASSQDPANSPLHF
NA	TRBV5-3	NA	TRBJ1-6	TGTGCCAGAAGCTCAAGAAGCAGGAGCTCCTATAATTCACCCCTCCACTTT	CARSSRSRSSYNSPLHF
NA	TRBV6-5	NA	TRBJ2-2	TGTGCCAGCAGTTACTCGGATCCCGGGGAGCTGTTTTTT	CASSYSDPGELFF
TRBD1	TRBV29-1	NA	TRBJ2-1	TGCAGCGTTGGGGGACAGGGGCGGTATGAGCAGTTCTTC	CSVGGQGRYEQFF
NA	TRBV5-4	few	TRBJ1-5	TGTGCCAGCAGTGTTATGGGGGACAATCAGCCCCAGCATTTT	CASSVMGDNQPQHF
NA	TRBV9	NA	TRBJ1-1	TGTGCCAGCAGCGTAGAGACGGTCACAGAAGCTTTCTTT	CASSVETVTEAFF
NA	TRBV6-2/TRBV6-3	NA	TRBJ2-7	TGTGCCAGCAGTTCCCTCCTCGAGCAGTACTTC	CASSSLLEQYF
NA	TRBV7-9	NA	TRBJ2-3	TGTGCCAGCAGCTTAGAGGGGGGTAGCACAGATACGCAGTATTTT	CASSLEGGSTDTQYF
NA	TRBV11-1	few	TRBJ1-3	TGTGCCAGCAGCCTAGGTGGGACCAGCTCTGGAAACACCATATATTTT	CASSLGGTSSGNTIYF
NA	TRBV12-3/TRBV12-4	NA	TRBJ2-3	TGTGCCAGCAGTTTTATGAGCACAGATACGCAGTATTTT	CASSFMSTDTQYF
NA	TRBV7-3	NA	TRBJ2-5	TGTGCCAGCAGCTTACGGGCTAGTGAGACCCAGTACTTC	CASSLRASETQYF
TRBD1	TRBV30	NA	TRBJ1-5	TGTGCCTGGAGTAAAGGGGGCTACGCTCAGCCCCAGCATTTT	CAWSKGGYAQPQHF
NA	TRBV18	NA	TRBJ1-1	TGTGCCAGCTCACCAGGGGTAGTCGGCACTGAAGCTTTCTTT	CASSPGVVGTEAFF
NA	TRBV12-3/TRBV12-4	NA	TRBJ2-5	TGTGCCAGCATGTGGCTGCCTGCGGAGACCCAGTACTTC	CASMWLPAETQYF
TRBD2	TRBV2	few	TRBJ2-2	TGTGCCAGCAGTGAGGGAGCGGGGCGGGGCACCGGGGAGCTGTTTTTT	CASSEGAGRGTGELFF
NA	TRBV7-6	NA	TRBJ2-1	TGTGCCAGCAGCTATAAGAATGAGCAGTTCTTC	CASSYKNEQFF
NA	TRBV5-8	NA	TRBJ1-2	TGTGCCAGCAGCTCCAGCGAAGGGGCCGGGAGCTATGGCTACACCTTC	CASSSSEGAGSYGYTF
TRBD1	TRBV5-1	NA	TRBJ1-1	TGCGCCAGCAGCTTGGAGGGACAGGGGAGAATCACTGAAGCTTTCTTT	CASSLEGQGRITEAFF
TRBD1	TRBV7-8	few	TRBJ2-3	TGTGCCAGCAGCTTTGATCCGGGACAGGGAAATACGCAGTATTTT	CASSFDPGQGNTQYF
NA	TRBV7-3	NA	TRBJ2-7	TGTGCCAGCAGCTTAGCGGGGGCCCCCTACGAGCAGTACTTC	CASSLAGAPYEQYF
TRBD1	TRBV19	NA	TRBJ1-2	TGTGCCAGTAGTATAAGGACAGGTCGTAACTATGGCTACACCTTC	CASSIRTGRNYGYTF
TRBD1	TRBV29-1	NA	TRBJ2-1	TGCAGCGTTCGTCCGACAGGGAATGAGCAGTTCTTC	CSVRPTGNEQFF
NA	TRBV19	NA	TRBJ2-7	TGTGCCAGTAAGGGCGGCGTTTCAAGCTCCTACGAGCAGTACTTC	CASKGGVSSSYEQYF
NA	TRBV19	NA	TRBJ2-1	TGTGCCAGCCACAAGGACAGACACTACAATGAGCAGTTCTTC	CASHKDRHYNEQFF
NA	TRBV9	few	TRBJ1-6	TGTGCCAGCAGGGAGGACACCTATAATTCACCCCTCCACTTT	CASREDTYNSPLHF
TRBD2	TRBV24-1	NA	TRBJ2-3	TGTGCCACCAGTGATTCCGTTCAGCGGGAGGGCCTGGATACGCAGTATTTT	CATSDSVQREGLDTQYF
TRBD2	TRBV7-9	NA	TRBJ2-7	TGTGCCATCACAGGCGGGGGGTCCTACGAGCAGTACTTC	CAITGGGSYEQYF
TRBD1	TRBV3-1/TRBV3-2	NA	TRBJ2-7	TGTGCCAGCAGCCAAGGGGGACAGGGGATGGGCGAGCAGTACTTC	CASSQGGQGMGEQYF
NA	TRBV7-6	once	TRBJ1-6	TGTGCCAGCAGCTTAGCCGGGGAGGATTCACCCCTCCACTTT	CASSLAGEDSPLHF
NA	TRBV14	NA	TRBJ2-7	TGTGCCAGCAGCCCCGTTCCCGGGACACAAAACTCCTACGAGCAGTACTTC	CASSPVPGTQNSYEQYF
NA	TRBV7-8	NA	TRBJ1-2	TGTGCCAGCAGCTTAGGGACAGAAGTATGGTATTATGGCTACACCTTC	CASSLGTEVWYYGYTF
TRBD1	TRBV19	NA	TRBJ1-5	TGTGCCAGTAGTTCAATCAGGGGGGTGGAAATCAATCAGCCCCAGCATTTT	CASSSIRGVEINQPQHF
NA	TRBV12-3/TRBV12-4	NA	TRBJ1-1	TGTGCCAGCAGTTTATGGAGCAACACTGAAGCTTTCTTT	CASSLWSNTEAFF
NA	TRBV12-3/TRBV12-4	NA	TRBJ2-3	TGTGCCAGCAGTTTCCGTCCCCAAGATACGCAGTATTTT	CASSFRPQDTQYF
NA	TRBV5-1	NA	TRBJ2-1	TGCGCCAGCAAATCCCTGACAGGTTCCTACAATGAGCAGTTCTTC	CASKSLTGSYNEQFF
NA	TRBV7-7	NA	TRBJ2-1	TGTGCCAGCAGCTTAGCGGCGGGGATAGACAATGAGCAGTTCTTC	CASSLAAGIDNEQFF
NA	TRBV4-1	NA	TRBJ1-2	TGCGCCAGCAGCCAAGTAAATGGACAGAAAGCCGGCTACACCTTC	CASSQVNGQKAGYTF
TRBD2	TRBV18	NA	TRBJ2-1	TGTGCCAGCTCATCCTCCCAGCGGGGTAGGACCGGGCAGTTCTTC	CASSSSQRGRTGQFF